The 21 T cell receptor beta chains below come from one sample, sequenced in a study of OX40 agonist ivuxolimab in advanced cancers. The data were produced by immunoSEQ multiplex PCR, yet TCRdb's version contains in-frame clones alone and is incomplete. Among approximately 48,000 clones listed, around 77% were seen once. The specimen comprised CD4+ or CD8+ T cells sorted from blood, sampled in a trial of the OX40 agonist ivuxolimab. These receptors came from an adult with an advanced solid tumor such as melanoma, head and neck, liver or kidney cancer.

The genes are TRBV5-4 and TRBJ1-2; 10 bases line up with TRBD1. Germline V CDR1 and CDR2: SGHNT, YYREEE (reference sequence). With V trimmed by 2 bases and J by 3 bases, 1 base remained unmatched. The CDR3 length is 14 residues. The CDR3 here is CASSFGQGDYGYTF. In nucleotides, the CDR3 is TGTGCCAGCAGCTTCGGACAGGGGGACTATGGCTACACCTTC.

J is TRBJ2-1 and V is TRBV6-6; 10 bases line up with TRBD2. V trimming: 3 bases; J trimming: 10 bases; junction bases outside the gene matches: 9. The CDR3 spans 15 residues. Germline CDR1 and CDR2: MNHNY and SVGAGI (reference sequence). DNA of the CDR3: TGTGCCAGCAGTTATAATCCTAGCGGGAGCTTAGAGCAGTTCTTC. Encoded protein: CASSYNPSGSLEQFF.

The chain employs TRBV4-1 and TRBJ1-2; D remains ambiguous. Trimming took 3 bases from V and 8 from J, leaving 16 bases between them. The CDR3 is 14 residues long. Germline lookup yields CDR1 MGHRA and CDR2 YSYEKL. Here the CDR3 DNA reads TGCGCCAGCAGCCACCCCGACACGTCGCGGGGCTACACCTTC. It is translated as CASSHPDTSRGYTF.

This chain joins TRBV28 and TRBJ1-4; D gene uncertain. Germline values: CDR1 MDHEN, CDR2 SYDVKM. V shed 6 bases and J shed 5 bases, with 19 bases lying between them. The CDR3 loop spans 16 amino acids. The CDR3 sequence is CASRRGGRGLNEKLFF. The CDR3 DNA reads as TGTGCCAGCAGACGAGGAGGTCGCGGATTGAATGAAAAACTGTTTTTT.

The chain couples TRBV19 to TRBJ2-5; D ambiguous. The V end was cut by 5 bases, the J end by 9 bases, with 22 bases between. Germline lookup yields CDR1 LNHDA and CDR2 SQIVND (reference sequence). This CDR3 contains 15 residues. The CDR3 spells CASSLHKAEETAQYF. DNA for the CDR3: TGTGCCAGTAGTCTCCACAAGGCTGAAGAGACGGCCCAGTACTTC. Combining the CDR3 with reference TRBV19 and TRBJ2-5 gives the whole variable domain DGGITQSPKYLFRKEGQNVTLSCEQNLNHDAMYWYRQDPGQGLRLIYYSQIVNDFQKGDIAEGYSVSREKKESFPLTVTSAQKNPTAFYLCASSLHKAEETAQYFGPGTRLLVL.

V gene TRBV19 combines with J gene TRBJ1-2; 7 nucleotides align to TRBD1. This CDR3 is built from 13 residues. The V and J ends lost 6 bases and 6 bases, in that order; junction bases with no gene match: 7. Germline-derived CDR1 and CDR2 are LNHDA and SQIVND (reference sequence). CDR3 amino acids: CASSTMTGNGYTF. The CDR3 DNA is TGTGCCAGTAGCACTATGACAGGGAATGGCTACACCTTC. The full variable domain, with the rest looked up from reference TRBV19 and TRBJ1-2, is DGGITQSPKYLFRKEGQNVTLSCEQNLNHDAMYWYRQDPGQGLRLIYYSQIVNDFQKGDIAEGYSVSREKKESFPLTVTSAQKNPTAFYLCASSTMTGNGYTFGSGTRLTVV.

The gene calls are TRBV7-2 and TRBJ2-5; D unresolved. V lost 1 base and J lost 0, with 3 bases in between. CDR3 length: 13 residues. The germline V gene encodes CDR1 SGHTA and CDR2 FQGNSA. Written as DNA, the CDR3 is TGTGCCAGCAGCTTAGGAGACCAAGAGACCCAGTACTTC. It encodes CASSLGDQETQYF.

This rearrangement joins TRBV2 to TRBJ2-7; a possible D gene is TRBD1 (5 bases). Germline lookup yields CDR1 SNHLY and CDR2 FYNNEI. The V end was cut by 0 bases, the J end by 1 base, with 10 bases between. This CDR3 contains 15 residues. The CDR3 sequence: CASSEAPQGSYEQYF. For the CDR3, the DNA is TGTGCCAGCAGTGAAGCACCTCAGGGTTCCTACGAGCAGTACTTC.

The V and J genes are TRBV5-6 and TRBJ2-2; 8 bases match TRBD2. The trim removed 4 bases at V and 4 bases at J, leaving 9 bases unmatched. Germline CDR1 reads SGHDT; CDR2 reads YYEEEE. The CDR3 loop spans 16 amino acids. DNA of the CDR3: TGTGCCAGCAGCATACATCCTGCGGGGGGCACCGGGGAGCTGTTTTTT. Translation gives CASSIHPAGGTGELFF. Variable domain in full (rest from reference TRBV5-6 and TRBJ2-2): DAGVTQSPTHLIKTRGQQVTLRCSPKSGHDTVSWYQQALGQGPQFIFQYYEEEERQRGNFPDRFSGHQFPNYSSELNVNALLLGDSALYLCASSIHPAGGTGELFFGEGSRLTVL.

The CDR3 spells CASSLTPQTEAFF. CDR3 nucleotides: TGTGCCAGCAGCCTAACACCACAGACTGAAGCTTTCTTT. This chain connects TRBV7-8 to TRBJ1-1; D not certain. Germline V gives CDR1 SGHVS, CDR2 FQNEAQ. Trimming left V 5 bases short and J 5 bases short, with 12 bases between. The CDR3 consists of 13 residues.

The CDR3 DNA follows: TGTGCCAGCAGCTTTTTTAGCGGGAGGAACAACAATGAGCAGTTCTTC. It codes for CASSFFSGRNNNEQFF. The J gene is TRBJ2-1, the V gene TRBV9; 10 bases fit TRBD2. Unmatched junction bases numbered 9, after V lost 4 bases and J lost 5 bases. Germline V CDR1 and CDR2: SGDLS, YYNGEE. CDR3 length: 16 residues.

This chain links TRBV5-4 with TRBJ2-3, with D tentatively TRBD1 or TRBD2 (5 bases each). Trimming stripped 2 bases from V and 0 bases from J, with 7 bases between. CDR3 length equals 14 residues. Germline V gene sequence: CDR1 SGHNT, CDR2 YYREEE (reference sequence). CDR3 coding DNA: TGTGCCAGCAGCTTCGGGGCTAGCACAGATACGCAGTATTTT. Translation gives CASSFGASTDTQYF.

The DNA of the CDR3 is TGTGCCAGCAGCTTATCTGGACAGGGGTGGGCCCCTAACTATGGCTACACCTTC. The encoded protein is CASSLSGQGWAPNYGYTF. The gene calls are TRBV7-3 and TRBJ1-2; 9 nucleotides align to TRBD1. Germline loops: CDR1 SGHTA, CDR2 FQGTGA. The J segment lost 0 bases and the V segment lost 2 bases, leaving 10 bases of the junction unmatched. This CDR3 is 18 amino acids long. The whole variable domain, filled in from reference TRBV7-3 and TRBJ1-2, reads GAGVSQTPSNKVTEKGKYVELRCDPISGHTALYWYRQSLGQGPEFLIYFQGTGAADDSGLPNDRFFAVRPEGSVSTLKIQRTERGDSAVYLCASSLSGQGWAPNYGYTFGSGTRLTVV.

This rearrangement joins TRBV7-9 to TRBJ2-2, with D possibly TRBD2 on 6 matching bases. Trimming took off 6 bases at V and 3 bases at J, with 8 bases between the two ends. Per germline, CDR1 SEHNR and CDR2 FQNEAQ (reference sequence). The CDR3 is 13 residues long. CDR3 region: CASRWDYTGELFF. The CDR3 DNA reads TGTGCCAGCAGGTGGGACTACACCGGGGAGCTGTTTTTT. Looking up the rest from reference TRBV7-9 and TRBJ2-2 gives the full variable domain: DTGVSQNPRHKITKRGQNVTFRCDPISEHNRLYWYRQTLGQGPEFLTYFQNEAQLEKSRLLSDRFSAERPKGSFSTLEIQRTEQGDSAMYLCASRWDYTGELFFGEGSRLTVL.

The V and J genes are TRBV10-3 and TRBJ1-1, with D possibly TRBD1 on 6 matching bases. The germline V gene has CDR1 ENHRY and CDR2 SYGVKD. The CDR3 is 14 amino acids. Between the trimmed V and J ends, which lost 6 bases and 1 base, there was a span of 12 bases. The CDR3 spells CAIRRQVGNTEAFF. CDR3 bases: TGTGCCATCAGAAGACAGGTGGGGAACACTGAAGCTTTCTTT.

This chain's CDR3 is CASSLDGADGELFF. The CDR3 bases are TGCGCCAGCAGCTTGGATGGGGCGGACGGGGAGCTGTTTTTT. The J gene is TRBJ2-2, the V gene TRBV5-1; TRBD1 is a possible D gene (5 bases). CDR1 SGHRS and CDR2 YFSETQ come from the germline V gene. V was pared by 0 bases and J by 7 bases, with 10 bases between. The CDR3 loop spans 14 amino acids.

The J gene is TRBJ2-7, the V gene TRBV5-1; 10 bases are shared with TRBD2. The CDR3 extends over 15 amino acids. CDR1 is SGHRS and CDR2 is YFSETQ in the germline V gene. V trimming: 4 bases; J trimming: 7 bases; junction bases outside the gene matches: 11. CDR3 bases: TGCGCCAGCAGCCGCGGACAGGGACTAGCGAGGGAGCAGTACTTC. Its translation is CASSRGQGLAREQYF.

V usage is TRBV9 and J usage is TRBJ2-3; 14 nucleotides agree with TRBD2. The length of the CDR3 is 15 residues. The junction had 3 bases not matched to a gene; V was cut back by 3 bases and J by 6 bases. The germline gives CDR1 SGDLS, CDR2 YYNGEE. CDR3 sequence: CASSEGLAGVDTQYF. The CDR3 coding sequence is TGTGCCAGCAGCGAGGGACTAGCGGGAGTGGATACGCAGTATTTT.

The V gene is TRBV28, the J gene TRBJ2-6, with D maybe TRBD2 (5 bases). Germline assignment: CDR1 MDHEN and CDR2 SYDVKM. V lost 6 bases and J 3 bases, leaving 9 bases between the germline ends. There are 14 residues in the CDR3. The chain's CDR3 is CASSLGGGANVLTF. In DNA, the CDR3 is TGTGCCAGCAGCCTAGGAGGTGGGGCCAACGTCCTGACTTTC.

For the CDR3, the DNA is TGCGCCAGCAGCTTGGACGCTAGGAGCTCCTACGAGCAGTACTTC. Protein product: CASSLDARSSYEQYF. This chain joins TRBV5-1 and TRBJ2-7, with no clear D. Germline V gene sequence: CDR1 SGHRS, CDR2 YFSETQ. The V end was cut by 0 bases, the J end by 0 bases, with 10 bases between. CDR3 length: 15 residues.

The chain carries TRBV6-4 and TRBJ2-3; TRBD2 matches 9 bases. The CDR3 is 15 residues long. V shed 4 bases and J 4 bases; nucleotides not matched to a gene: 6. Per the germline V gene, CDR1 is MRHNA and CDR2 is SNTAGT. The CDR3 nucleotides are TGTGCCAGCAGTGTTCTGGCGGGAGGGCCAGATACGCAGTATTTT. Translating it yields CASSVLAGGPDTQYF.